These T cell receptor beta chains were read from a single sample in a study of blood T cell repertoires in COVID-19. Data came from immunoSEQ multiplex PCR; TCRdb stores just in-frame clones and leaves some out. The sample includes roughly 100,000 clones, around 79% of them seen just once. Input material: peripheral blood. The receptor set was obtained from a woman of 80 years or more with active or convalescent COVID-19. Both conserved end residues are part of each CDR3. The D gene is left open where the match is weak. Expanded clones are given a class, and other clones once, few, many or no size at all.

J: TRBJ2-1; V: TRBV9; D: TRBD2; size: -; length: 15; CDR3: CASSLGAGGYNEQFF; DNA: TGTGCCAGCAGCCTCGGAGCGGGAGGCTACAATGAGCAGTTCTTC
J: TRBJ2-5; V: TRBV7-8; D: -; size: -; length: 14; CDR3: CASTEGGEGETQYF; DNA: TGTGCCAGCACCGAAGGGGGGGAGGGGGAGACCCAGTACTTC
J: TRBJ2-3; V: TRBV6-5; D: TRBD2; size: -; length: 15; CDR3: CASADLAAPPDTQYF; DNA: TGTGCCAGCGCTGATCTAGCGGCCCCCCCAGATACGCAGTATTTT
J: TRBJ2-3; V: TRBV5-1; D: -; size: -; length: 13; CDR3: CASGGGDTDTQYF; DNA: TGCGCTTCCGGAGGGGGGGACACAGATACGCAGTATTTT
J: TRBJ1-1; V: TRBV18; D: -; size: once; length: 13; CDR3: CASSPGGGNEAFF; DNA: TGTGCCAGCTCACCCGGGGGGGGGAATGAAGCTTTCTTT
J: TRBJ1-1; V: TRBV7-9; D: -; size: -; length: 15; CDR3: CASSLAPGIRSEAFF; DNA: TGTGCCAGCAGCTTAGCCCCAGGGATAAGGTCTGAAGCTTTCTTT
J: TRBJ2-5; V: TRBV7-2; D: -; size: -; length: 14; CDR3: CASSLELAMETQYF; DNA: TGTGCCAGCAGCTTAGAACTAGCTATGGAGACCCAGTACTTC
J: TRBJ2-2; V: TRBV6-6; D: -; size: -; length: 12; CDR3: CASRGSTGELFF; DNA: TGTGCCAGCCGGGGGAGCACCGGGGAGCTGTTTTTT
J: TRBJ1-1; V: TRBV4-3; D: TRBD1; size: -; length: 15; CDR3: CASSQVSRDRLGAFF; DNA: TGCGCCAGCAGCCAAGTATCTCGGGACAGGCTTGGAGCTTTCTTT
J: TRBJ2-1; V: TRBV5-4; D: TRBD1; size: -; length: 16; CDR3: CASRPTGTGSYNEQFF; DNA: TGTGCCAGCAGGCCGACCGGGACAGGATCCTACAATGAGCAGTTCTTC